The text below deals with one T cell receptor (beta chain). The table came from immunoSEQ multiplex PCR; TCRdb's copy has only in-frame clones and leaves some out. The sample yields about 240,000 clones, 86% seen once. This entry comes from a study of blood T cell repertoires in COVID-19. Germline V gene sequence: CDR1 LNHDA, CDR2 SQIVND (reference sequence). The CDR3 sequence is 16 residues long. The germline V and J ends were trimmed by 4 bases and 6 bases, with 21 bases remaining between them. The TCR was taken from a man older than 75 with acute or convalescent COVID-19. V gene TRBV19 combines with J gene TRBJ1-2; no definite D call. Material for sequencing was peripheral blood. CDR3 protein: CASSSGRGQVVNGYTF. The CDR3, as DNA: TGTGCCAGTAGTAGCGGGAGAGGGCAGGTCGTGAATGGCTACACCTTC.